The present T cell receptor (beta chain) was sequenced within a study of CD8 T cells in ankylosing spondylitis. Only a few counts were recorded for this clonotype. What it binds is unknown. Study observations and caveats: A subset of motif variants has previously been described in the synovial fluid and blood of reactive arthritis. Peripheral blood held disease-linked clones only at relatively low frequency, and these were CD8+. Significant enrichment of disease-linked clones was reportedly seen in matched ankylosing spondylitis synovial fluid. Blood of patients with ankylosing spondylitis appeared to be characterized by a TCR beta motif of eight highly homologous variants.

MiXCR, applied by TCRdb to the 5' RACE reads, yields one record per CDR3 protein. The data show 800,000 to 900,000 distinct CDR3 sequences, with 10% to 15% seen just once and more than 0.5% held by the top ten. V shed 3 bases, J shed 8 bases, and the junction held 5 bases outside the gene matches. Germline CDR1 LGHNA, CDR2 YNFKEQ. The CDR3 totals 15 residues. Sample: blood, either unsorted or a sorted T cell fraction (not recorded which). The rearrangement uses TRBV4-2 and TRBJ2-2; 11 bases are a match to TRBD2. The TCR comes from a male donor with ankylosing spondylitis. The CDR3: CASSQPTSGTGELFF. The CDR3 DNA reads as TGTGCCAGCAGCCAGCCGACTAGCGGGACTGGGGAGCTGTTTTTT.